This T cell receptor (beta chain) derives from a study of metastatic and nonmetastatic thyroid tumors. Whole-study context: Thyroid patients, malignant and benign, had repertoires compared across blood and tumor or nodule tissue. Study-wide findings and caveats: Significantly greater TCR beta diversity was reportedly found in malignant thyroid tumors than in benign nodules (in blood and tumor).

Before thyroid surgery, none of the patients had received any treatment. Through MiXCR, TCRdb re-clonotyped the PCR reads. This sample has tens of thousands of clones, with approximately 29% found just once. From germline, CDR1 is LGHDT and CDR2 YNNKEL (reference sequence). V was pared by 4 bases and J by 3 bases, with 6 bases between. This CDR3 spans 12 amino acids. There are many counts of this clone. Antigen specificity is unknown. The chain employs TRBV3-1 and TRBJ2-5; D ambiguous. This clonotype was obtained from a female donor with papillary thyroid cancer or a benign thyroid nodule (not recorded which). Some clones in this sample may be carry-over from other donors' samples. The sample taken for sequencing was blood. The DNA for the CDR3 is TGTGCCAGCAGCCCCCTCAAAGAGACCCAGTACTTC. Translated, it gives CASSPLKETQYF.